The sequence of this TCR beta chain was determined in a study of blood T cell repertoires in COVID-19 (dated by TCRdb to 2019 to 2021). With regard to the full study: Samples from collaborators originated in the United States, Italy and Spain and spanned both the acute and convalescent phases of COVID-19. The material from the prospective study consisted of cDNA or gDNA derived from T cells, B-cell-depleted T cells, or PBMCs. The dataset comprised deeply sampled blood TCRbeta repertoires from subjects exposed to, actively infected with, or recovered from COVID-19. A freely available public database, intended as a resource for researchers studying the immune response to SARS-CoV-2, is where the repertoires were released. Samples came from the ongoing ImmuneRACE study (first 160 participants) plus 1,254 subjects from 6 global collaborators. Sample metadata almost always included a de-identified subject ID, COVID-19 status, age in years and sex. HLA class I and class II types, where available, came from metadata supplied by the sample provider rather than from assay-based typing.

CDR1 SEHNR and CDR2 FQNEAQ were looked up in the germline V gene (reference sequence). V was cut back by 5 bases and J by 5 bases, leaving a gap of 25 bases between them. The CDR3 numbers 17 residues from cysteine through phenylalanine. Only CDR3 DNA remains: 51 bases, in frame from the first base. Whole blood was collected in K2EDTA tubes by collaborating institutions according to the institutions' own protocols. For TCRbeta analysis, collaborator samples were shipped as frozen whole blood, as isolated PBMCs, or as DNA extracted from either sample type. Results the study describes overall, beyond this receptor: The amount of clinical and demographic metadata varied by source and participant and was provided uncurated.

Concerning this clone itself: Its antigen is currently not known. It has no much larger one-base neighbor in the sample; base qualities were not kept.

The immunoSEQ Assay, a bias-controlled multiplex PCR, was used to amplify TCRbeta CDR3 regions from genomic DNA. Turning to the authors' computational methods: Within the assay, amplification of reference gene primers was used to estimate how many nucleated cells each sample contained. Sequence reads were collapsed and filtered to measure the absolute abundance of every unique TCRbeta CDR3 rearrangement. For each sample, productive Simpson clonality was calculated as the square root of Simpson's diversity index over productive rearrangements. TCRdb provides this immuneACCESS table in a form limited to in-frame rearrangements. Some clones are lacking; in checked studies, under half of them reflect an unresolved V gene, and why the rest are absent is not known. V and J calls and clone size are given by that table; D and trimming were obtained from the DNA. This sample is represented by some 160,000 clones; roughly three quarters of them were singletons. 4.2% of the sample is in the top ten clones.

Recombination linked TRBV7-9 to TRBJ2-7; D gene: possibly TRBD2, on 6 matching bases. Sequences were obtained from peripheral blood. The sequence came from a man in his fifties or sixties with acute or convalescent COVID-19. The CDR3 corresponds to CASSPGEWSGGLHEQYF. The bases are TGTGCCAGCAGCCCGGGGGAATGGAGCGGAGGCCTTCACGAGCAGTACTTC.